This T cell receptor (beta chain) is drawn from a study of cytomegalovirus exposure and HLA in healthy donors (dated 2017 in TCRdb). About the investigation overall: An earlier analysis of several hundred of the donors reported around 280 Gb of sequence data and 117 million unique TCR beta sequences obtained from roughly 170 million T cells. Roughly 300 gigabases of sequencing data and approximately 85 million unique TCR sequences were included in an early release covering around 650 HLA-typed donors. Of the roughly 400 genotyped donors, 81% fell in the genetic ancestry cluster associated with self-reported Caucasian donors. The study was designed to test whether signatures of past pathogen exposure could be identified by cataloging public T cell receptors. Using immunosequencing, the study profiled T cell repertoires from 500 to 800 subjects and related those repertoires to cytomegalovirus serostatus. In addition to the first cohort of about 650 subjects, a separate validation cohort of approximately 120 different subjects was used. The study combined high-throughput TCR immunosequencing, statistical association of individual TCRs with disease status, and machine learning to predict cytomegalovirus infection status. A later analysis re-analyzed previously published TCR beta repertoires from 650 to 800 donors and added high-resolution HLA genotyping to study TCR occurrence patterns. The later analysis used no new phenotypic data to find candidate immune exposures, relying instead on TCR beta sequences and their occurrence across donors. An earlier analysis of approximately 630 of the donors applied high-throughput TCR beta sequencing to assess whether each TCR beta V gene segment acted as functional or pseudogenic. Donor age, sex, ethnicity and CMV serostatus were compiled together with the repertoire data. A later genetic analysis took genome-wide SNP genotypes for about three fifths of the 666 donors and used that subset as a discovery cohort. Every discovery cohort repertoire had been produced on one sequencing platform. HLA typing included class I and class II loci at four-digit resolution. The number of donors typed differed by locus, with roughly 629-640 for A, B, C, DRB1 and DQB1, around 500 for DQA1, 606 for DPA1, and under 490 for DPB1. A few DR-DQ haplotypes were handled as single units for association and clustering because linkage in the cohort was strong. Among some 400 genotyped donors of the cohort, an average of around 240,000 unique TCR beta nucleotide sequences were sequenced per donor, around 20% of them non-productive. The paper as a whole reports these results and caveats: Correlated functional status among segregating V segments might reflect linkage disequilibrium, but an unknown experimental factor could not be ruled out. According to a later analysis, TCR association rates differed among HLA loci, with DRB1 alleles showing the most associated TCRs and HLA-C alleles showing the fewest. In a later analysis, most CMV-associated TCR beta chains were found to appear HLA-restricted, with HLA associations seemingly driven largely by CMV exposure. The study gave a list of around 170 TCR beta chains associated with cytomegalovirus. A later analysis associated 16,951 TCR beta sequences with specific HLA alleles at a false discovery rate of 0.05. An earlier analysis of around 540 of the donors showed that most TCR beta V segments appeared in productive rearrangements either about 87% or about 30% of the time, which broadly matched IMGT annotations. Most TCR sequences were seen in very few donors, while some public TCRs were found in many individuals. Immune exposure information for the cohort was limited to CMV serostatus. A cluster of highly shared sequence variants was judged likely to be a technical artifact of the sequencing pipeline. The cohort was sequenced for TCR beta chains only, and without alpha or paired-chain data the features that could be detected were limited. Because counts were too low, about 18 rarely observed V segments, including chromosome 9 orphons, were left out of the earlier analysis of 500 to 750 of the donors. When HLA alleles, especially DR and DQ, strongly co-occurred, attributing TCR associations to individual alleles was difficult. An association between a missense DCLRE1C variant and V-gene and J-gene trimming of TCR beta chains was found in a later genetic analysis and replicated in an independent cohort. A further reported finding was that TCR beta sequences accurately predicted the HLA-A and HLA-B alleles for most subjects in the first cohort. In a later genetic analysis, fewer N-insertions in productive TCRs were reported among donors in an Asian-associated ancestry cluster than the approximately 710-donor mean. Three of the identified cytomegalovirus-associated TCR beta chains were confirmed in vitro to be specific for cytomegalovirus antigens. Because some donors lacked HLA typing at each locus, the association tests relied only on the typed subset. Some IMGT-functional V segments, including TRBV6-2 and TRBV6-3, could not be distinguished by the 87-base-pair reads and were therefore excluded. According to a later analysis, parvovirus B19, influenza, CMV and Epstein-Barr virus appeared linked to several top co-occurrence clusters. Cytomegalovirus status was reported to be diagnosed by the classifier with high specificity and sensitivity in both the original and validation cohorts. According to the authors, the approach could potentially be generalized to other disease states and immunological phenotypes. Roughly uniform sequencing depth across donors was assumed in presence/absence analyses, although this assumption may not hold. In a later analysis, HLA-associated TCR beta chains showed more clonal expansion and lower generation probabilities than non-associated chains that were equally common.

This clone was seen only a few times. Its specific antigen is unknown. No base qualities exist here, and no much larger clone lies one base off it. The cohort was made up of 650 to 700 healthy bone marrow donors. Cohort members were all nominally healthy when sampled, although unrecorded immune exposures were likely present. The donor was CMV seropositive and was included in the group of approximately 310 seropositive cohort members. A peripheral blood sample was collected from each donor, and TCR beta sequencing was performed on peripheral blood mononuclear cells. The Qiagen DNeasy Blood Extraction Kit was used to extract genomic DNA from the blood cell samples. Trimming costs V 2 bases and J 8 bases, and their ends lie 15 bases apart. Measured from the cysteine to the phenylalanine, the CDR3 is 15 residues long. Of all the DNA, just the CDR3 is kept, 45 bases in frame from base 1. The germline V gene encodes CDR1 SEHNR and CDR2 FQNEAQ (reference sequence).

Library method: the immunoSEQ multiplex PCR assay. For the multiplex PCR, a mixture combining 60 forward primers for TCR Vbeta segments and 13 reverse primers for TCR Jbeta segments was used. A multiplex PCR assay on genomic DNA amplified the CDR3 region of rearranged TCR beta genes. The amplified TCR beta libraries were sequenced on the Illumina HiSeq System as 87-base-pair reads. In the paper's pipeline: A later analysis tallied 75 million to 95 million unique TCR beta chains across the 640 or so repertoires, and around 10 million of those chains were shared by two or more donors. A nearest-neighbor algorithm error-corrected the raw reads and collapsed the reads into unique sequences, merging closely related sequences to remove PCR and sequencing errors. To assign V, D and J gene segments, CDR3 sequences were aligned to IMGT reference sequences. For a sequence to be retained, a match of at least six nucleotides was required to both a V gene segment and a J gene segment. Rearrangements were called productive when the CDR3 lacked stop codons and stayed in frame with V and J; all others were non-productive. CDR3 was defined according to IMGT convention as the region running from the second conserved V-encoded cysteine to the conserved J-encoded phenylalanine. The earlier analysis of about 500 of the donors excluded sequences that lacked an unambiguous match to a single V gene segment. In an earlier analysis of 587 of the donors, V segments were called functional above 56.7% productive rearrangements and were called segregating when the between-donor standard deviation exceeded 5%. A statistical classification framework was built to diagnose cytomegalovirus status from the catalog of TCR beta chain sequences. In a later analysis, TCR nucleotide sequences were compared against IMGT/GENE-DB human TR gene sequences so that V and J genes could be assigned. The TCRdist pipeline was used in a later analysis to assign CDR3 sequences and most-parsimonious VDJ recombination scenarios. In a later analysis, each TCR beta chain was defined by its CDR3 amino acid sequence together with its V-gene family, and reads without a unique V-gene family were excluded. To address suspected cross-contamination and a sequencing artifact, a later analysis removed 592 highly shared, low-generation-probability nucleotide sequences. In a later analysis, a clonal expansion index was calculated for each public chain from normalized within-repertoire ranks of inferred template counts. A later analysis computed generation probabilities with a VDJ recombination model fitted to out-of-frame rearrangements, and checked the results against IGoR. In a later analysis, hypergeometric tests were used to score TCR-TCR, TCR-HLA and TCR-CMV co-occurrence, with a repertoire-size bias correction applied to TCR pairs. In a later analysis, false discovery rates were estimated by permuting HLA or CMV assignments 20 times. In a later analysis, co-occurring TCRs were grouped using DBSCAN, and TCRdist sequence similarity was added for clustering within HLA-allele-positive subsets. Co-occurrence clustering excluded repertoires with fewer than 30,000 or more than 120,000 public chains, plus five with anomalous nucleotide sharing. This immuneACCESS table, as held by TCRdb, lists in-frame sequences with V and J called but not all clones. Of the missing ones, under half trace to an unresolved V gene in checked studies; the others have no known cause. V, J and clone size reflect that table, while D and trimming were determined from the DNA. A total of tens of thousands of clones appear in this sample, about 64% of them only once. The top ten clones comprise 5% to 6% of the sample.

The sequence derives from a man aged 25 to 45 in good health and CMV-seropositive. The chain is encoded by TRBV7-9 joined to TRBJ1-4; no confident D gene assignment can be made. Sample: PBMCs. The CDR3 amino acid sequence is: CASSLKRGIGEKLFF. The sequenced DNA is TGTGCCAGCAGCTTAAAACGAGGGATTGGCGAAAAACTGTTTTTT.